These T cell receptor beta chains were read from a single sample in a study of blood T cells in healthy people across ages. TCRdb processed the 5' RACE reads anew with MiXCR; each CDR3 protein has one entry. The profile shows hundreds of thousands of distinct CDR3 sequences, more than 25% of them singletons. The data also belong to a second study, concerning T cells of mothers and their children.

The sample comprised blood. The source of these receptors is a boy between 5 and 17 years old in good health. Both conserved end residues are part of each CDR3. Fields, in order: J gene, V gene, CDR3 protein.

TRBJ1-5	TRBV12-3/TRBV12-4	CASSLVRSGNQPQHF
TRBJ2-5	TRBV12-3/TRBV12-4	CATAGGQETQYF
TRBJ2-3	TRBV19	CASRGWGTDTQYF
TRBJ1-1	TRBV4-1	CASSRRLEGAMNTEAFF
TRBJ2-1	TRBV7-2	CASSKSGTYNEQFF
TRBJ2-5	TRBV11-2	CASSLTGGQFETQYF
TRBJ2-1	TRBV5-1	CASSLVFTRIDEQFF
TRBJ2-7	TRBV10-3	CAISTGPYEQYF
TRBJ1-2	TRBV27	CASSSLGTGEYGYTF
TRBJ2-3	TRBV20-1	CSAAPGLAGASDTQYF
TRBJ1-6	TRBV18	CASSDSQASPLHF
TRBJ2-4	TRBV2	CASSDLTEKNIQYF
TRBJ2-3	TRBV20-1	CSARQLMDLADTQYF
TRBJ1-2	TRBV29-1	CSVGERASGYTF